This TCR beta chain was obtained from a study of blood T cell repertoires in COVID-19. Study overall: Whether acute or convalescent, the COVID-19 samples came from the United States, Italy and Spain. The cDNA or gDNA used as material had been derived from T cells, B-cell-depleted T cells, or PBMCs.

Per the study methods: Amplification of reference gene primers provided the estimated nucleated cell counts. Sequencing was performed with immunoSEQ multiplex PCR; in TCRdb, only in-frame clones are kept and a portion is missing. V, J and clone size are taken as reported in that table, and D and trimming were inferred from the DNA itself. The table lists around 280,000 clones, 70% to 90% of them singletons. This CDR3 is 16 amino acids long. The germline V gene has CDR1 SNHLY and CDR2 FYNNEI. The V segment lost 0 bases and the J segment 5 bases; nucleotides outside the gene matches: 6. The sequenced material came from peripheral blood. The chain employs TRBV2 and TRBJ2-5; 10 nucleotides match TRBD1. The TCR was taken from a man aged 70 or older with acute or convalescent COVID-19. For the CDR3, the DNA is TGTGCCAGCAGTGAAGCGGTGGGACAGGGGATTGAGACCCAGTACTTC. Its translation is CASSEAVGQGIETQYF.